The T cell receptor (beta chain) described here comes from a study of cytomegalovirus exposure and HLA in healthy donors. The study's findings and limits: V- and J-gene trimming in TCR beta was tied to a missense DCLRE1C variant by an analysis performed later. What a later analysis showed was that several of the most significant clusters appeared linked to common viral pathogens. Excluded were some V segments that proved indistinguishable, including TRBV6-2 and TRBV6-3. It was reportedly the case that the classifier diagnosed cytomegalovirus status with high specificity and sensitivity.

Amplification used 60 Vbeta primers and 13 Jbeta primers. TCRdb keeps only in-frame clones here, not all; method: immunoSEQ multiplex PCR. The repertoire holds over 150,000 clones, with about four fifths as singletons. With regard to this clone: The antigen is undetermined.

The V segment lost 5 bases and the J segment 5 bases; nucleotides outside the gene matches: 6. The germline V gene encodes CDR1 MNHEY and CDR2 SMNVEV (reference sequence). This CDR3 comprises 14 residues. The chain links TRBV27 to TRBJ1-2, with 9 bases fitting TRBD1. The sequence derives from a woman in her 30s in good health and CMV-seropositive. Sequencing was performed on PBMCs. CDR3 DNA: TGTGCCAGCAGTACGGGACAGGGCTTTTATGGCTACACCTTC. The encoded protein is CASSTGQGFYGYTF.